Reported below is one TCR beta chain. The record originates from a study of blood T cell repertoires in COVID-19. Per the authors' pipeline: It was from reference gene primer amplification that nucleated cell counts were estimated. Profiled with immunoSEQ multiplex PCR; TCRdb holds only in-frame clones, not every one. V and J calls and clone size are copied from that table; D and trimming were computed from the DNA. The sample has some 220,000 clones; approximately 80% are singletons. The V gene's germline CDR1 is SGHDT and CDR2 YYEEEE. The junction had 2 bases not matched to a gene; V was cut back by 0 bases and J by 3 bases. The CDR3 is 15 amino acids.

This clonotype was obtained from a woman aged 60-75 years who had recovered from COVID-19. The rearrangement joins TRBV5-6 to TRBJ2-1; 8 nucleotides line up with TRBD2. The sequenced sample was peripheral blood. The CDR3 spells CASSLAGGLYNEQFF. DNA of the CDR3: TGTGCCAGCAGCTTGGCGGGGGGGCTCTACAATGAGCAGTTCTTC.